Ten or more counts support the clone carrying this T cell receptor (beta chain). The entry originates in a study of T cells in Graves' hyperthyroidism and ophthalmopathy. Authors of the study amplified TCR beta CDR3 regions from RNA transcripts. Researchers ran a first-round RT-PCR on the TCR CDR3 using the HTBI primer set. TCRdb re-called the multiplex PCR reads with MiXCR, one entry per CDR3 protein. Of 400,000 to 550,000 distinct CDR3 sequences listed, approximately 14% are singletons. With a duration under 2 months, the hyperthyroidism was newly diagnosed in patients aged 18 to 65. Each diagnosis was grounded in clinical symptoms, serum thyroxine and TRAb, thyroid ultrasound, and orbital computed tomography. Trimming took 4 bases from V and 4 from J, leaving 19 bases between them. This CDR3 comprises 16 residues. Germline CDR1 and CDR2: SGHVS and FNYEAQ.

The chain employs TRBV7-6 and TRBJ2-5, with a possible D match to TRBD2 (6 bases). Input material: blood. The TCR originated in a woman aged 18-30 years with Graves' hyperthyroidism. The CDR3 coding sequence is TGTGCCAGCAGCTCCCGCCCTCTGGCGGGATCAGAGACCCAGTACTTC. This gives the protein CASSSRPLAGSETQYF.